Below are 7 T cell receptor beta chains sequenced from a single sample in a study of cytomegalovirus exposure and HLA in healthy donors. Amplification used 60 Vbeta primers and 13 Jbeta primers. This table comes from immunoSEQ multiplex PCR, and its TCRdb copy is limited to in-frame clones, with some not included. The table lists fewer than 100,000 clones, roughly 78% of them singletons, with under 5% in the top ten. Sequences were obtained from PBMCs. The receptors derive from a male donor in good health and CMV-seropositive.

A note on this clone: Distinct nucleotide sequences in the sample also encode this CDR3. The chain combines TRBV30 with TRBJ1-6; 9 bases are shared with TRBD1. The germline V gene has CDR1 GTSNPN and CDR2 SVGIG (reference sequence). The CDR3 runs 13 residues. V was clipped by 4 bases and J by 13 bases; unmatched bases: 8. The CDR3 coding sequence is TGTGCCTGGACGGGACAGGGTGGGTCCCCCCTCCACTTT. Translation: CAWTGQGGSPLHF.

This rearrangement joins TRBV5-4 to TRBJ2-5, with 8 nucleotides matching TRBD1. V shed 2 bases and J 5 bases; nucleotides not matched to a gene: 8. The CDR3 spans 15 residues. Germline lookup yields CDR1 SGHNT and CDR2 YYREEE (reference sequence). The CDR3: CASSLWTGMEETQYF. The DNA of the CDR3 is TGTGCCAGCAGCTTATGGACAGGGATGGAGGAGACCCAGTACTTC.

Note on this clone: Other DNA sequences within the sample encode an identical CDR3. This chain connects TRBV28 to TRBJ1-1; D gene unclear. From germline, CDR1 is MDHEN and CDR2 SYDVKM. This CDR3 comprises 15 residues. V dropped 7 bases and J dropped 0 bases, with 15 bases sitting between them. The CDR3 loop reads CASISGGLLNTEAFF. The CDR3 DNA sequence: TGTGCCAGCATCAGTGGTGGACTATTGAACACTGAAGCTTTCTTT. The full variable domain, completed using reference TRBV28 and TRBJ1-1, is DVKVTQSSRYLVKRTGEKVFLECVQDMDHENMFWYRQDPGLGLRLIYFSYDVKMKEKGDIPEGYSVSREKKERFSLILESASTNQTSMYLCASISGGLLNTEAFFGQGTRLTVV.

The V and J genes are TRBV6-6 and TRBJ2-1, with 9 bases aligning to TRBD1. In germline, CDR1 is MNHNY, CDR2 SVGAGI (reference sequence). The V segment lost 2 bases and the J segment 8 bases; nucleotides outside the gene matches: 4. The CDR3 is made up of 14 amino acids. The DNA of the CDR3 is TGTGCCAGCAGTTACGGGACAGGGACGTATGAGCAGTTCTTC. Translating gives CASSYGTGTYEQFF.

The gene calls are TRBV27 and TRBJ2-5, with D perhaps TRBD1 (6 bases). Germline V CDR1 and CDR2: MNHEY, SMNVEV (reference sequence). The CDR3 is made up of 18 amino acids. V shed 0 bases and J shed 3 bases, with 20 bases lying between them. CDR3: CASSLSTGPLSPEETQYF. The CDR3 DNA reads TGTGCCAGCAGTTTATCGACAGGCCCGTTATCACCGGAAGAGACCCAGTACTTC.

The V and J genes are TRBV27 and TRBJ2-7; 7 bases match TRBD1. Per germline, CDR1 MNHEY and CDR2 SMNVEV (reference sequence). The CDR3 totals 14 residues. V trimming: 6 bases; J trimming: 4 bases; junction bases outside the gene matches: 9. CDR3 in DNA: TGTGCCAGCAGCCCACAGGGGATCGTTTACGAGCAGTACTTC. This gives the protein CASSPQGIVYEQYF.

The gene calls are TRBV2 and TRBJ2-1, with a possible D match to TRBD1 (6 bases). From germline, CDR1 is SNHLY and CDR2 FYNNEI. The CDR3 has 11 amino acids. DNA of the CDR3: TGTGGCCAGGGGAGCGGAAATGAGCAGTTCTTC. As protein: CGQGSGNEQFF.